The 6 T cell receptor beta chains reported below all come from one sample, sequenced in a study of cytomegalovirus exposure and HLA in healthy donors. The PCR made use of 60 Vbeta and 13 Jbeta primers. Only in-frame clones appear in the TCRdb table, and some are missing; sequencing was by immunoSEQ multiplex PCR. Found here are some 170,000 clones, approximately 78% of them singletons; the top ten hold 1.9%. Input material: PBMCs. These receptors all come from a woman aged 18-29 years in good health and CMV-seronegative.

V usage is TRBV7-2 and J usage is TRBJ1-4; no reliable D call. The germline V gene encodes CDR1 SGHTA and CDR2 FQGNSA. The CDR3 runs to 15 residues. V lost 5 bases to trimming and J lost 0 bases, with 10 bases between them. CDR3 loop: CASSTDWATNEKLFF. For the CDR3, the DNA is TGTGCCAGCAGCACTGACTGGGCAACTAATGAAAAACTGTTTTTT.

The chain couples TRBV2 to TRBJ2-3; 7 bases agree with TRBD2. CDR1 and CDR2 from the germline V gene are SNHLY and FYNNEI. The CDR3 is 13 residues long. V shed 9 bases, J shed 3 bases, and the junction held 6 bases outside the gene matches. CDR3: CASTRDYTDTQYF. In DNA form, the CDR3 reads TGTGCCAGTACAAGGGACTATACAGATACGCAGTATTTT.

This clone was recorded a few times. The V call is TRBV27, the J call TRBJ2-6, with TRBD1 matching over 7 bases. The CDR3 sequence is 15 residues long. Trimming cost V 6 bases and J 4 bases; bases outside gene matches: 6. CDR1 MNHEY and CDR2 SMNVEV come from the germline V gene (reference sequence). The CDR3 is CASRPTGVGANVLTF. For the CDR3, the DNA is TGTGCCAGCAGACCCACAGGGGTGGGGGCCAACGTCCTGACTTTC. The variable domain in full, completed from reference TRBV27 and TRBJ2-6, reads EAQVTQNPRYLITVTGKKLTVTCSQNMNHEYMSWYRQDPGLGLRQIYYSMNVEVTDKGDVPEGYKVSRKEKRNFPLILESPSPNQTSLYFCASRPTGVGANVLTFGAGSRLTVL.

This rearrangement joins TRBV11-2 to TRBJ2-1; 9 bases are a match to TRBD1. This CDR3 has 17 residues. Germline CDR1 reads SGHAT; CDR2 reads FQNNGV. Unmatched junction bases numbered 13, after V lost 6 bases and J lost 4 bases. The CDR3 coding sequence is TGTGCCAGCAGGGACGGGACAGGGCGAGCGTGGTACAATGAGCAGTTCTTC. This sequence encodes CASRDGTGRAWYNEQFF.

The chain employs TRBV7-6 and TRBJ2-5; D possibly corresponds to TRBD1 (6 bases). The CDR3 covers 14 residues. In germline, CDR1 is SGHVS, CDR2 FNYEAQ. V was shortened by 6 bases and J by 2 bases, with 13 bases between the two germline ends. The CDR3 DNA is TGTGCCAGCAGTAGGGGGTCACTGCAAGAGACCCAGTACTTC. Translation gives CASSRGSLQETQYF.

The CDR3 bases are TGTGCCAGCAATTCCGTTTTTTGCAATCAGCCCCAGCATTTT. It is translated as CASNSVFCNQPQHF. The rearrangement joins TRBV6-5 to TRBJ1-5; D is undetermined. CDR3 size: 14 residues. Trimming took 7 bases from V and 2 from J, leaving 12 bases between them. The germline gives CDR1 MNHEY, CDR2 SVGAGI.